Below, 18 T cell receptor beta chains from the same sample are listed, as sequenced in a study of Ad26.COV2.S vaccination and SARS-CoV-2 variants. Only in-frame clones appear in the TCRdb table, and some are missing; sequencing was by immunoSEQ multiplex PCR. Of tens of thousands of clones in the sample, roughly 83% were seen once. Sequencing was performed on peripheral blood, taken after recovery from COVID-19. The receptor source for this set is a human donor who had recovered from COVID-19.

Worth noting for this clone: A junction end diverges from the germline sequence, so it may reflect a read error. The CDR3 reads CASRLSGTSGRFSETQYF. In nucleotides, the CDR3 is TGTGCCAGCAGATTATCCGGGACTAGCGGGAGATTCTCGGAGACCCAGTACTTC. This chain links TRBV27 with TRBJ2-5; 14 nucleotides align to TRBD2. Germline CDR1 and CDR2: MNHEY and SMNVEV (reference sequence). There are 18 residues in the CDR3.

V is TRBV9 and J is TRBJ2-5; 9 bases are a match to TRBD2. Trimming removed 2 bases from V and 1 base from J; junction bases left unmatched: 6. Germline V gene lookup returns CDR1 SGDLS and CDR2 YYNGEE. CDR3 size: 16 residues. The CDR3 nucleotides read TGTGCCAGCAGCGTGATGGGTAGCGGGGGCCAAGAGACCCAGTACTTC. Protein sequence: CASSVMGSGGQETQYF. Variable domain in full (rest from reference TRBV9 and TRBJ2-5): DSGVTQTPKHLITATGQRVTLRCSPRSGDLSVYWYQQSLDQGLQFLIQYYNGEERAKGNILERFSAQQFPDLHSELNLSSLELGDSALYFCASSVMGSGGQETQYFGPGTRLLVL.

This chain connects TRBV12-3 or TRBV12-4 to TRBJ1-2; 7 bases map to TRBD1. The CDR3 contains 12 residues. The V segment lost 3 bases and the J segment 10 bases; nucleotides outside the gene matches: 5. This chain's CDR3 is CASSFGQAVYTF. The DNA of the CDR3 is TGTGCCAGCAGTTTTGGACAGGCCGTCTACACCTTC.

This sequence joins TRBV10-3 and TRBJ1-5; D perhaps matches TRBD1 (5 bases). The CDR3 length is 16 residues. Germline V gives CDR1 ENHRY, CDR2 SYGVKD. Trimming stripped 1 base from V and 1 base from J, with 11 bases between. CDR3 sequence reads: CAISEYGRESNQPQHF. In DNA form, the CDR3 reads TGTGCCATCAGTGAGTACGGCAGGGAAAGCAATCAGCCCCAGCATTTT.

CDR3 DNA sequence: TGTGCCAGCAGCGAGGGACTCCACAATGAGCAGTTCTTC. Translated, it gives CASSEGLHNEQFF. V gene TRBV7-9 combines with J gene TRBJ2-1; D perhaps matches TRBD2 (6 bases). CDR1 and CDR2 from the germline V gene are SEHNR and FQNEAQ (reference sequence). The CDR3 length is 13 residues. V dropped 5 bases and J dropped 5 bases, with 10 bases sitting between them.

The chain couples TRBV19 to TRBJ2-3; TRBD2 matches at 7 bases. There are 12 residues in the CDR3. After removal of 10 bases from V and 5 bases from J, the junction contained 6 bases not matched to a gene. Looked up from germline, CDR1 is LNHDA and CDR2 is SQIVND (reference sequence). The CDR3 sequence is CATREEVDTQYF. The CDR3 DNA reads TGTGCCACCCGGGAGGAGGTAGATACGCAGTATTTT.

The chain carries TRBV29-1 and TRBJ1-1; D not certain. Germline loops: CDR1 SQVTM, CDR2 ANQGSEA. V gave up 3 bases and J gave up 1 base, with 12 bases separating them. The CDR3 totals 14 residues. The CDR3 is CSVEPYSGNTEAFF. The CDR3 nucleotides read TGCAGCGTTGAGCCCTACTCAGGGAACACTGAAGCTTTCTTT.

The V and J genes are TRBV15 and TRBJ1-1; TRBD1 is a possible D gene (5 bases). The CDR3 has 16 residues. CDR1 LNHNV and CDR2 YYDKDF come from the germline V gene (reference sequence). Trimming pared 0 bases from V and 6 bases from J, leaving 17 bases between. The CDR3 reads CATSRDRGLRSPEAFF. CDR3 bases: TGTGCCACCAGCAGAGATCGGGGCCTGCGGAGCCCTGAAGCTTTCTTT.

The chain carries TRBV14 and TRBJ1-2, with D hard to call. Germline CDR1 reads SGHDN; CDR2 reads FVKESK. V dropped 0 bases and J dropped 0 bases, with 5 bases sitting between them. The CDR3 length is 14 residues. The DNA for the CDR3 is TGTGCCAGCAGCCAAGAACGATCTAACTATGGCTACACCTTC. This gives the protein CASSQERSNYGYTF.

J is TRBJ2-7 and V is TRBV4-1; D uncertain. V was pared by 1 base and J by 6 bases, with 10 bases between. CDR1 and CDR2 (germline): MGHRA, YSYEKL. The CDR3 has 13 residues. This chain's CDR3 is CASSQAAGFEQYF. CDR3 in DNA: TGCGCCAGCAGCCAAGCGGCCGGGTTCGAGCAGTACTTC.

The CDR3 nucleotides are TGTGCCAGCAGCGTACAAAATGAGCAGTTCTTC. This gives the protein CASSVQNEQFF. V usage is TRBV9 and J usage is TRBJ2-1, with D unresolved. V shed 1 base and J shed 7 bases, with 3 bases lying between them. The CDR3 covers 11 residues. The germline CDR1 and CDR2 sequences are SGDLS and YYNGEE.

This chain connects TRBV19 to TRBJ2-1; TRBD2 matches 10 bases. The V segment lost 7 bases and the J segment 4 bases; nucleotides outside the gene matches: 13. Per germline, CDR1 LNHDA and CDR2 SQIVND (reference sequence). The CDR3 extends over 17 amino acids. The CDR3 region has the DNA TGTGCCAGTACCCCCCTACCCCTAGCGGGGGTGTACAATGAGCAGTTCTTC. This gives the protein CASTPLPLAGVYNEQFF.

V is TRBV3-1 (or the pseudogene TRBV3-2) and J is TRBJ1-6; D not certain. V gave up 5 bases and J gave up 10 bases, with 12 bases separating them. The germline CDR1 and CDR2 sequences are LGHDT and YNNKEL (reference sequence). The CDR3 sequence is 13 residues long. For the CDR3, the DNA is TGTGCCAGCAGCGCGGACGGTAGGTCACCCCTCCACTTT. Encoded protein: CASSADGRSPLHF.

The chain combines TRBV13 with TRBJ2-3; 14 positions match TRBD2. Germline V gene data show CDR1 as PRHDT and CDR2 as FYEKMQ (reference sequence). This CDR3 is built from 17 residues. Trimming at V came to 3 bases and at J to 6 bases, leaving 8 bases not matched to a gene. CDR3 in amino acids: CASSFGTSGRLVDTQYF. The CDR3 nucleotides are TGTGCCAGCAGCTTCGGGACTAGCGGGAGATTGGTGGATACGCAGTATTTT.

J is TRBJ2-6 and V is TRBV4-1; 8 nucleotides agree with TRBD1. The V segment lost 1 base and the J segment 2 bases; nucleotides outside the gene matches: 7. This CDR3 comprises 18 residues. The V gene's germline CDR1 is MGHRA and CDR2 YSYEKL. The CDR3 region is CASSQAAGGAAGANVLTF. For the CDR3, the DNA is TGCGCCAGCAGCCAAGCGGCAGGGGGCGCGGCTGGGGCCAACGTCCTGACTTTC.

This clone has more than one count but fewer than ten. The gene calls are TRBV19 and TRBJ1-2, with D uncertain. The CDR3 runs to 15 residues. Trimming cost V 1 base and J 7 bases, with 16 bases left between them. Germline values: CDR1 LNHDA, CDR2 SQIVND (reference sequence). CDR3 DNA: TGTGCCAGTAGTATAGTGGCGGATTTGAAGGGTGGCTACACCTTC. Translated, it gives CASSIVADLKGGYTF.

The chain has TRBV27 and TRBJ1-3; 11 nucleotides line up with TRBD1. This CDR3 is 17 amino acids long. The V and J ends lost 4 bases and 0 bases, in that order; junction bases with no gene match: 5. Looked up from germline, CDR1 is MNHEY and CDR2 is SMNVEV (reference sequence). In nucleotides, the CDR3 is TGTGCCAGCAGTTCTTCCGGGACAGGGGGCTCTGGAAACACCATATATTTT. It translates to CASSSSGTGGSGNTIYF.

This chain joins TRBV10-1 and TRBJ2-3; D is undetermined. The germline V gene encodes CDR1 WNHNN and CDR2 SYGVQD (reference sequence). CDR3 length: 13 amino acids. Trimming took off 2 bases at V and 2 bases at J, with 5 bases between the two ends. CDR3: CASSEAHTDTQYF. CDR3 nucleotides: TGCGCCAGCAGTGAGGCCCACACAGATACGCAGTATTTT.